This T cell receptor beta chain was sequenced for a study of control samples from healthy donors and cancer patients (dated by TCRdb to 2020 to 2021). Library preparation was by the immunoSEQ multiplex PCR assay. Sourced from immuneACCESS, this table was stored by TCRdb with only in-frame sequences that have V and J called. A share of the clones is absent; for the studies checked, an unresolved V gene accounts for under half, and the remainder has no known explanation. Recorded for this sample are about 120,000 clones; more than 80% of them occurred a single time. The leading ten clones occupy 40% of the sample. Its CDR3 holds 19 amino acids, cysteine through phenylalanine. Kept here is only the CDR3 DNA, which spans 57 bases and is read in frame from base 1. According to the germline V gene, CDR1 reads LGHNA and CDR2 reads YNFKEQ. V is cut back by 0 bases and J by 3 bases, with 5 bases in the junction unmatched.

This clone was counted once. Its antigen has not been determined. Base qualities are not provided; no much larger clone lies one nucleotide away. The sequence was obtained from a man aged 50-60 years in good health. The chain joins TRBV4-2 to TRBJ2-1; a stretch of 16 junction bases matches TRBD2. What was sequenced was blood. The CDR3 protein is CASSQDGTSGGGFYNEQFF. The bases are TGTGCCAGCAGCCAAGACGGGACTAGCGGGGGGGGATTCTACAATGAGCAGTTCTTC.